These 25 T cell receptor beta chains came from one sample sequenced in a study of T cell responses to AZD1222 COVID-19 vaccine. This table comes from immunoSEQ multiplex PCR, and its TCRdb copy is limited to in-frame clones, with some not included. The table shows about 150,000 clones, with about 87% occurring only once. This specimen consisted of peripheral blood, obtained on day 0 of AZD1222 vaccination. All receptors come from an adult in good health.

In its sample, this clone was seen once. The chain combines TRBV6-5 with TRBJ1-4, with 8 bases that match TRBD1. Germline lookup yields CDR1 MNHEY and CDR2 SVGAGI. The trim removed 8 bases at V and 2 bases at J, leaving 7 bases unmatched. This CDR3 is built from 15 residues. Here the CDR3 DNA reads TGTGCCAGCGTAAGACAGGGGAAGACTAATGAAAAACTGTTTTTT. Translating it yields CASVRQGKTNEKLFF.

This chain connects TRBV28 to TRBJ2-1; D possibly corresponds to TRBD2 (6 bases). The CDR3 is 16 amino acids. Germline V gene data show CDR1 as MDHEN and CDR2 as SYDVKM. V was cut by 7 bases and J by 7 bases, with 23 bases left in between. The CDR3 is CASNQEGGSGPNEQFF. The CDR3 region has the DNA TGTGCCAGCAACCAGGAGGGTGGCAGTGGCCCTAATGAGCAGTTCTTC.

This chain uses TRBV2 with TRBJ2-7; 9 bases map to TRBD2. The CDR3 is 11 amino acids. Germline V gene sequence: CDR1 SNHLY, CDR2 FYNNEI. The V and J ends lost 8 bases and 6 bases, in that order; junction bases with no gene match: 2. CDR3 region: CASGGGVEQYF. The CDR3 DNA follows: TGTGCCAGCGGCGGGGGGGTCGAGCAGTACTTC. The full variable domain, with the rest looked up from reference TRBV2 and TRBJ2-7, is EPEVTQTPSHQVTQMGQEVILRCVPISNHLYFYWYRQILGQKVEFLVSFYNNEISEKSEIFDDQFSVERPDGSNFTLKIRSTKLEDSAMYFCASGGGVEQYFGPGTRLTVT.

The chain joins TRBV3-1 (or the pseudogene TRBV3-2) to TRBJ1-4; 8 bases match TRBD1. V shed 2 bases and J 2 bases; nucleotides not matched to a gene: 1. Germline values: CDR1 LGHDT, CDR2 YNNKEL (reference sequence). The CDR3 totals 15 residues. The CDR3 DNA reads TGTGCCAGCAGCCAACAGGGGGCCACTAATGAAAAACTGTTTTTT. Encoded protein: CASSQQGATNEKLFF.

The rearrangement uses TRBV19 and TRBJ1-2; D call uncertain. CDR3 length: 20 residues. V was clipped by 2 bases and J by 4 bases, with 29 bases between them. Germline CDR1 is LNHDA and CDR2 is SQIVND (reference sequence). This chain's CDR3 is CASSIIGGGRTSSATYGYTF. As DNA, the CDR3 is TGTGCCAGTAGTATAATTGGAGGTGGGCGGACTAGTTCCGCTACCTATGGCTACACCTTC.

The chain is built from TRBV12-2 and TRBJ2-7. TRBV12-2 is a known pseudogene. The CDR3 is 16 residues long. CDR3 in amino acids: CASRLAVRDGPYEQYF. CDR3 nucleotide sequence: TGTGCAAGTCGCTTAGCCGTCCGGGACGGACCCTACGAGCAGTACTTC.

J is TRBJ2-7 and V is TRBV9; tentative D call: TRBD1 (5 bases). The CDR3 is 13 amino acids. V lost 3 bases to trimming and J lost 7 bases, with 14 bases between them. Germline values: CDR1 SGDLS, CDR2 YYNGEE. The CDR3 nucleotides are TGTGCCAGCAGCGCTTCACAGGCAGGGGAGCAGTACTTC. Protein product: CASSASQAGEQYF.

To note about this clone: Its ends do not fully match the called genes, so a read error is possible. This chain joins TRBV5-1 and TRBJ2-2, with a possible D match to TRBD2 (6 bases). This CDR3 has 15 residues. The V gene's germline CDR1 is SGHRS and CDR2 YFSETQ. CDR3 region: CARSAWGVDTGELFF. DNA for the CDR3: TGCGCCCGCAGCGCCTGGGGGGTGGACACCGGGGAGCTGTTTTTT.

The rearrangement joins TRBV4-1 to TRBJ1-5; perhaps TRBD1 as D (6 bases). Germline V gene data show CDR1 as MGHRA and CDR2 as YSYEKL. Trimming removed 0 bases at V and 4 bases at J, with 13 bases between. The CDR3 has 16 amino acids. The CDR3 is CASSQDPGTPNQPQHF. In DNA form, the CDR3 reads TGCGCCAGCAGCCAAGACCCCGGGACACCGAATCAGCCCCAGCATTTT.

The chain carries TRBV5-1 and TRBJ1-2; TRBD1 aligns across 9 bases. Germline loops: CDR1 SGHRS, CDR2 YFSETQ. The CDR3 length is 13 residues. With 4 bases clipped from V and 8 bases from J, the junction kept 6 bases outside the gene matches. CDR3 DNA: TGCGCCAGCAGCAGCGACAGGGGGATAGGCTACACCTTC. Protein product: CASSSDRGIGYTF.

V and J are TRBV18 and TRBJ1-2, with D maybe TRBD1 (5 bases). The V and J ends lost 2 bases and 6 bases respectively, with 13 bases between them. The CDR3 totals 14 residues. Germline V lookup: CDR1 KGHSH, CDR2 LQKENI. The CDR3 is CASSPGAIGNGYTF. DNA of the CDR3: TGTGCCAGCTCACCAGGGGCGATCGGGAATGGCTACACCTTC. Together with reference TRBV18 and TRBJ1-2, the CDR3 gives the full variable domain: NAGVMQNPRHLVRRRGQEARLRCSPMKGHSHVYWYRQLPEEGLKFMVYLQKENIIDESGMPKERFSAEFPKEGPSILRIQQVVRGDSAAYFCASSPGAIGNGYTFGSGTRLTVV.

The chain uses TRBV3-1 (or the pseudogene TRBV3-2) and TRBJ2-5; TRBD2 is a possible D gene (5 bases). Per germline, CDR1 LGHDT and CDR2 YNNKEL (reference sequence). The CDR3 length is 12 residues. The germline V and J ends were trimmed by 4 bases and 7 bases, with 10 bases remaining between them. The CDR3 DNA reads TGTGCCAGCAGCCTCCCAGAGGGGACCCAGTACTTC. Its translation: CASSLPEGTQYF.

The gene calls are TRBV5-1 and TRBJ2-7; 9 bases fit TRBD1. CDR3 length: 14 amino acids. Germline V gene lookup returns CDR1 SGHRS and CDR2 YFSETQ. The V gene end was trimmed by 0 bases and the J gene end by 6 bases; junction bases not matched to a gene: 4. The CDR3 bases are TGCGCCAGCAGCTTGGGGGACAGGGACTCCGAGCAGTACTTC. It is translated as CASSLGDRDSEQYF.

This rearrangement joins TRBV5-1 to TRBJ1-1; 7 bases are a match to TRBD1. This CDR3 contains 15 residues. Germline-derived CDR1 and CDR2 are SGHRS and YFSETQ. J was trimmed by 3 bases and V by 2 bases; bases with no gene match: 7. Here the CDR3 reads CASSFSGGRDTEAFF. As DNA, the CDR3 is TGCGCCAGCAGCTTCTCAGGGGGTAGGGACACTGAAGCTTTCTTT.

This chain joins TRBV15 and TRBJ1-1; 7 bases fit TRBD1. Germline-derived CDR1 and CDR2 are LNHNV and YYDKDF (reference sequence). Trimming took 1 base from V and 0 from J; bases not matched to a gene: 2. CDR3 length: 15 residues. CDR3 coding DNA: TGTGCCACCAGCAGAGGAGGGGGCTTGAACACTGAAGCTTTCTTT. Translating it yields CATSRGGGLNTEAFF.

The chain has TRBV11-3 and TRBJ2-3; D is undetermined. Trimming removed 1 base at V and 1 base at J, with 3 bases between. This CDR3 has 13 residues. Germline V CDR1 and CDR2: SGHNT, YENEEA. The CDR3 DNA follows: TGTGCCAGCAGCTTAGCGGGCACAGATACGCAGTATTTT. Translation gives CASSLAGTDTQYF.

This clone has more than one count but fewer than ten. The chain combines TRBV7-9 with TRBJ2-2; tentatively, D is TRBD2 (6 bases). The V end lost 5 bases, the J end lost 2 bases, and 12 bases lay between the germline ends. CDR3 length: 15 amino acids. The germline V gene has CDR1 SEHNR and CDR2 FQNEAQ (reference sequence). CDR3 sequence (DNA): TGTGCCAGCAGCCCCGGGACTCACAACACCGGGGAGCTGTTTTTT. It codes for CASSPGTHNTGELFF.

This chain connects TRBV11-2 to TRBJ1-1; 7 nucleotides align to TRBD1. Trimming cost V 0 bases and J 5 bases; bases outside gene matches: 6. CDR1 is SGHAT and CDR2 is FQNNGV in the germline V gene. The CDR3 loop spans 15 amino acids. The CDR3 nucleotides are TGTGCCAGCAGCTTAGAAGACAGGGTTTGGACTGAAGCTTTCTTT. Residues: CASSLEDRVWTEAFF.

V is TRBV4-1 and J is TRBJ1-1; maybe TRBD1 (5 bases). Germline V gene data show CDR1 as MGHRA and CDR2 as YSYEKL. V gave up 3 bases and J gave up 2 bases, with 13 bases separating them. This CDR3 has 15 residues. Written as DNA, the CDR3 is TGCGCCAGCAGCCACCCCGGGACGACTAACACTGAAGCTTTCTTT. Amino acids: CASSHPGTTNTEAFF.

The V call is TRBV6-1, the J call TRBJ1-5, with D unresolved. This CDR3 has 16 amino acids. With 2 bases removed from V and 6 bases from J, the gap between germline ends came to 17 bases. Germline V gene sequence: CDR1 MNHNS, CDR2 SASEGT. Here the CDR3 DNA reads TGTGCCAGCAGTGAATTGCGTAGGGCTTTAGGTCAGCCCCAGCATTTT. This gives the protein CASSELRRALGQPQHF.

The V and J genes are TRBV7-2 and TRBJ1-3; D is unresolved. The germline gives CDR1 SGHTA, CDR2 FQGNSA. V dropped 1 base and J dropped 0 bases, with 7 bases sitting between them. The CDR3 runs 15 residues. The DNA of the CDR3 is TGTGCCAGCAGCTTAGGCAGGAGCTCTGGAAACACCATATATTTT. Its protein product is CASSLGRSSGNTIYF.

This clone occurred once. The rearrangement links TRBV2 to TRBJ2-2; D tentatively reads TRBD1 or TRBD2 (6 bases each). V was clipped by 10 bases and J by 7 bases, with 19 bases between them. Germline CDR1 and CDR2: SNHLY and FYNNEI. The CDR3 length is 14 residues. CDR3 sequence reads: CATSGGAGVGELFF. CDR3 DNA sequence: TGTGCCACATCCGGAGGGGCAGGGGTCGGGGAGCTGTTTTTT.

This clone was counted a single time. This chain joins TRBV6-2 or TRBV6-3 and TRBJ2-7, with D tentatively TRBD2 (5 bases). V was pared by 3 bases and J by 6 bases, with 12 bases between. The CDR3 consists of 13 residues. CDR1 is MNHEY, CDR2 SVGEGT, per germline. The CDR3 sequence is CASSYAGVGEQYF. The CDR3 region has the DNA TGTGCCAGCAGTTATGCGGGTGTCGGCGAGCAGTACTTC.

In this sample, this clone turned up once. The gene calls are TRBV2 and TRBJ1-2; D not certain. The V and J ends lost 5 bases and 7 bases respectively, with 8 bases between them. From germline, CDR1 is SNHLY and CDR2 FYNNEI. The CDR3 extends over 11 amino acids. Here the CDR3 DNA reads TGTGCCAGCAGTTTTCGGGTTGGCTACACCTTC. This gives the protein CASSFRVGYTF.

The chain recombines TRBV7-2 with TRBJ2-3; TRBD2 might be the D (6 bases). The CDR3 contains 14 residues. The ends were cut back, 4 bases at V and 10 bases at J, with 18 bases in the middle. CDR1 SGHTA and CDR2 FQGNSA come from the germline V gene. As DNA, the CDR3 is TGTGCCAGCAGCTCGCCGGGGGTAGCGCACCCGCAGTATTTT. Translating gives CASSSPGVAHPQYF.